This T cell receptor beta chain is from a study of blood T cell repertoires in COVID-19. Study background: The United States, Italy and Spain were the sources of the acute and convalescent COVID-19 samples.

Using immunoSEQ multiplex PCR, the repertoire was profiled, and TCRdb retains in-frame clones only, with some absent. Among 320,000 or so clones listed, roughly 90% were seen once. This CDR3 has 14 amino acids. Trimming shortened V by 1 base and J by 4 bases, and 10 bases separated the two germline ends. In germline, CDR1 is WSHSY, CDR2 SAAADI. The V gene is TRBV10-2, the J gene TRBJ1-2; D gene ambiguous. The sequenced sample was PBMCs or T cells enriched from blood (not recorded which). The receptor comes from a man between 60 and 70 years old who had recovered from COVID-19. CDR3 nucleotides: TGCGCCAGCAGTGAGTTGGGCAGCTTCTATGGCTACACCTTC. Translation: CASSELGSFYGYTF.